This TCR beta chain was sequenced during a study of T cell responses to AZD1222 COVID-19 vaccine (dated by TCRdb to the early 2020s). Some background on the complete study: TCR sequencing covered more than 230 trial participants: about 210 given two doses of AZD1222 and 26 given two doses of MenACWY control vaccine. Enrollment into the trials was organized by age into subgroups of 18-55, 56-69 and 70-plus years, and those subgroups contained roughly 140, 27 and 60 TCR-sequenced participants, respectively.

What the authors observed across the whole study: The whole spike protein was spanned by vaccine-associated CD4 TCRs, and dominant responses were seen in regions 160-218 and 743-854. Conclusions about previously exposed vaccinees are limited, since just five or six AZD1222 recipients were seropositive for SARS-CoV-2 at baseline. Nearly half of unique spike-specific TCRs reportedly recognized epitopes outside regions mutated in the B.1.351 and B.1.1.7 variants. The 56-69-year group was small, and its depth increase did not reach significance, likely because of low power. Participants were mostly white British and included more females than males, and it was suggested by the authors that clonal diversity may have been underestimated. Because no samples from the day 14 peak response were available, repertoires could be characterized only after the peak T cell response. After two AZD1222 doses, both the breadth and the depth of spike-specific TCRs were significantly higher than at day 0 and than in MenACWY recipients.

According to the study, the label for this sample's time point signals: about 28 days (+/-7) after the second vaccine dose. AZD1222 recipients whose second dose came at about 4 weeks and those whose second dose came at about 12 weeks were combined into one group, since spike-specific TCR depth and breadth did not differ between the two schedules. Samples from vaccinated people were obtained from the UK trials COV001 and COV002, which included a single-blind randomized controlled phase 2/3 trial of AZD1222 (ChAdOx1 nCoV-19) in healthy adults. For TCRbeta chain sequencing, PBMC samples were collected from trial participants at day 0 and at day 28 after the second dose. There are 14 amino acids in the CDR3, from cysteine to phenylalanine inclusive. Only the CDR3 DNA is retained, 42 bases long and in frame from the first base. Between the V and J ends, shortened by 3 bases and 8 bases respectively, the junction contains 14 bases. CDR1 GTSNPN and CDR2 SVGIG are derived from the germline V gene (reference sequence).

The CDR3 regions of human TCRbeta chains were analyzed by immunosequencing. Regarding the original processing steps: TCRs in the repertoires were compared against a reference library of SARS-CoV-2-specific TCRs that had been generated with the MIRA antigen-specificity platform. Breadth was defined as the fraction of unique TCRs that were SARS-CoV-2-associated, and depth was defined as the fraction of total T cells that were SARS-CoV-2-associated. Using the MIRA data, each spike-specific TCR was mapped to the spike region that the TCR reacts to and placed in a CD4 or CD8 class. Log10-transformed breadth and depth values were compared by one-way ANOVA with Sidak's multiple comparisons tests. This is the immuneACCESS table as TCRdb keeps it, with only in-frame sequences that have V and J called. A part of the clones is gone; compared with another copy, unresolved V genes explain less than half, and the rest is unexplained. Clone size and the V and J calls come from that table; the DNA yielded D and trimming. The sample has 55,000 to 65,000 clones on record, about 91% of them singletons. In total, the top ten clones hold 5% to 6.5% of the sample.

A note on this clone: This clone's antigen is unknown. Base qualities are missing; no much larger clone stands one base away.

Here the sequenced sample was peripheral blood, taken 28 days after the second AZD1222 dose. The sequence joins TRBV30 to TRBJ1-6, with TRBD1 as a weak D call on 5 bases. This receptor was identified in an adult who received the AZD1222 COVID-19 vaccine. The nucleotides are TGTGCCTGGAGCCCGGGGCTTGGTGATTCACCCCTCCACTTT. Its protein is CAWSPGLGDSPLHF.